This T cell receptor (beta chain) was recorded in a study of cytomegalovirus exposure and HLA in healthy donors (dated by TCRdb to about 2017). Concerning the study at large: According to a later analysis, one platform produced both the roughly 110 validation repertoires and the 670 or so repertoires of the first cohort. The study was designed to test whether signatures of past pathogen exposure could be identified by cataloging public T cell receptors. Along with the approximately 670-subject first cohort, a separate validation cohort of more than 90 different subjects was used. To predict cytomegalovirus infection status, the study brought together high-throughput TCR immunosequencing, statistical association of individual TCRs with disease status, and machine learning.

This clone was detected only a few times. It has no known antigen specificity. Base quality data are lacking; no much larger clone is found one base away. Donors formed part of the validation cohort, which comprised 120 subjects and was distinct from the first cohort of under 850 subjects. The protocol used for the library was the immunoSEQ multiplex PCR assay. The paper's processing steps were these. A statistical classification framework was built for diagnosing cytomegalovirus status from the catalog of TCR beta chain sequences. Sourced from immuneACCESS, this table was stored by TCRdb with only in-frame sequences that have V and J called. A share of the clones is absent; for the studies checked, an unresolved V gene accounts for under half, and the remainder has no known explanation. V and J calls plus clone size are reproduced from that table; the DNA served to infer D and trimming. The sample table records 130,000 to 150,000 clones; around 88% of these occur just once. The ten largest clones capture around 8% of the sample.

Relative to germline, V is missing 4 bases and J is missing 5 bases, with 6 bases of the junction outside any gene match. The CDR3 sequence holds 15 residues, the cysteine and phenylalanine included. Only the CDR3 part of the read is kept: 45 bases, read in frame from the first base. Sequences SGHTA (CDR1) and FQGNSA (CDR2) are obtained from the germline V gene. What the authors observed across the whole study: Of the cluster scores, around 95% were above 0 in a later analysis, which found that TCRs clustered in the first cohort also tended to co-occur in the 120 validation repertoires. The study listed approximately 160 TCR beta chains as associated with cytomegalovirus. In vitro tests confirmed that a few of the cytomegalovirus-associated TCR beta chains recognize cytomegalovirus antigens. Most TCR sequences were observed very rarely across donors, whereas some public TCRs were present in many individuals. In both the original and validation cohorts, the classifier was reported to diagnose cytomegalovirus status with high specificity and sensitivity. A later analysis had no HLA typing for the validation cohort, so co-occurrence there was scored across all 110 or so repertoires. The authors suggested that the approach could potentially be generalized to other disease states and immunological phenotypes.

The sequence was obtained from a woman younger than 30 in good health and CMV-seropositive. The specimen was PBMCs. This receptor chain uses TRBV7-2 and TRBJ2-7, and 12 junctional nucleotides match TRBD2. The CDR3 in this case is CASSYARTSGDEQYF. The nucleotide sequence is given as TGTGCCAGCAGCTACGCTCGGACTAGCGGGGACGAGCAGTACTTC.